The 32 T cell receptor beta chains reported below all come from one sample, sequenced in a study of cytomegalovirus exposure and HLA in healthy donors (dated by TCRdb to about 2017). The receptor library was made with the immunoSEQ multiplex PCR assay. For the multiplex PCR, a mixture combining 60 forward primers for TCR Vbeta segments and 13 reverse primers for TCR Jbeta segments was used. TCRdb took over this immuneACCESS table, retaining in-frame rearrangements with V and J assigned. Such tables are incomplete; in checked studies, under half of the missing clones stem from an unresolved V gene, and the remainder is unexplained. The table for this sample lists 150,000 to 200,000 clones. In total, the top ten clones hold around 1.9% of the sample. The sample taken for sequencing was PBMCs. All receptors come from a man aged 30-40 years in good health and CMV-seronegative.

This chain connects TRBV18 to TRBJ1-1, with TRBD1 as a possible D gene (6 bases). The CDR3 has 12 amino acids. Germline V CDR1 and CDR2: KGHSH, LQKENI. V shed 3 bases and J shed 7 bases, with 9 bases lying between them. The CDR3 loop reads CASSPRGGEAFF. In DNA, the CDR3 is TGTGCCAGCTCACCCCGAGGGGGTGAAGCTTTCTTT.

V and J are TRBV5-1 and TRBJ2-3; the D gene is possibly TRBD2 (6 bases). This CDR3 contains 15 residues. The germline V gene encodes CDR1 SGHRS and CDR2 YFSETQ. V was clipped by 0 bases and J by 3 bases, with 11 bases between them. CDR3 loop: CASSLERVGTDTQYF. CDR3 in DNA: TGCGCCAGCAGCTTGGAGCGGGTTGGGACAGATACGCAGTATTTT.

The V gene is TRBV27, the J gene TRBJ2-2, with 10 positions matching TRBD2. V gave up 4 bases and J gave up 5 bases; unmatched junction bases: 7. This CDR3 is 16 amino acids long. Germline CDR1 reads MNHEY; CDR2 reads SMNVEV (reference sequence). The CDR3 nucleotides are TGTGCCAGCAGTTCTAGCGGGAGATTCAGAACCGGGGAGCTGTTTTTT. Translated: CASSSSGRFRTGELFF.

CDR3 amino acids: CATSRGGERSNQPQHF. CDR3 coding DNA: TGTGCCACCAGCAGGGGGGGGGAGCGTAGCAATCAGCCCCAGCATTTT. This chain uses TRBV15 with TRBJ1-5, with D maybe TRBD1 (5 bases). Trimming removed 3 bases at V and 0 bases at J, with 12 bases between. Per the germline V gene, CDR1 is LNHNV and CDR2 is YYDKDF (reference sequence). The CDR3 is 16 residues long.

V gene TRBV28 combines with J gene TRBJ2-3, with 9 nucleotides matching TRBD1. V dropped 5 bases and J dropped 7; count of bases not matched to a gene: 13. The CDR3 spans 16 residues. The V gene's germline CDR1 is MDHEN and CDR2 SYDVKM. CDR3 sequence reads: CASSIRHRGQRYTQYF. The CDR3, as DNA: TGTGCCAGCAGTATACGGCACAGGGGGCAGAGATATACGCAGTATTTT.

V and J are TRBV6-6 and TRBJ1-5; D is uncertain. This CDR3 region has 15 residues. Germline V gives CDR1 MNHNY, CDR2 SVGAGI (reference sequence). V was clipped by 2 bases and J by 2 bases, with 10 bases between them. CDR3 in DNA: TGTGCCAGCAGTTACGGTGGGCAGGGCAATCAGCCCCAGCATTTT. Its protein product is CASSYGGQGNQPQHF.

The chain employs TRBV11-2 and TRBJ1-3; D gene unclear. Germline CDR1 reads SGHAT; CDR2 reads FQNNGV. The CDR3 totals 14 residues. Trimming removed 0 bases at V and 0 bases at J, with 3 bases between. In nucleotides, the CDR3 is TGTGCCAGCAGCTTAGACAGCTCTGGAAACACCATATATTTT. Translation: CASSLDSSGNTIYF.

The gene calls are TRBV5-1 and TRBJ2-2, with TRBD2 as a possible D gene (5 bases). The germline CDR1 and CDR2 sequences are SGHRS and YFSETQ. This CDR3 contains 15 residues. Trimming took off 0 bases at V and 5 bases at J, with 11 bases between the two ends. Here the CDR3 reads CASSLAIATTGELFF. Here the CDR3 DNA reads TGCGCCAGCAGCTTGGCTATAGCGACAACCGGGGAGCTGTTTTTT.

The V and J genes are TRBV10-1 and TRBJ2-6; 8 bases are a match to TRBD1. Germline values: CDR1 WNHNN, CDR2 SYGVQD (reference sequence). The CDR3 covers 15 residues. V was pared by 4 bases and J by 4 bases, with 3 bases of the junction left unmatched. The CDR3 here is CASSGDRTGANVLTF. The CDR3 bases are TGCGCCAGCAGTGGGGACAGGACCGGGGCCAACGTCCTGACTTTC.

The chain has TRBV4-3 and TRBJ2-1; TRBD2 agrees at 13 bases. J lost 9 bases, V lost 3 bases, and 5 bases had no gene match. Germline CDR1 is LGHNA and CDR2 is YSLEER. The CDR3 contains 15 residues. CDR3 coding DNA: TGCGCCAGCAGCCACCGGACTAGCGGGAGCGGTGAGCAGTTCTTC. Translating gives CASSHRTSGSGEQFF.

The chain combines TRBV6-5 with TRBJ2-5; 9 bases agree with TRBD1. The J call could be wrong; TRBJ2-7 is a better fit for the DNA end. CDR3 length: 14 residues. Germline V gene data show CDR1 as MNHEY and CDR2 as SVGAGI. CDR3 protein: CASSPGTGLHEQYF. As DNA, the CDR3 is TGTGCCAGCAGCCCCGGGACAGGGCTCCACGAGCAGTACTTC.

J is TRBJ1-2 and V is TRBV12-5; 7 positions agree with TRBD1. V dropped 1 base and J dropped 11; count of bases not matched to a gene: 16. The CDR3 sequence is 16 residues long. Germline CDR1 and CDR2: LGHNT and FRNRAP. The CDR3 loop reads CASGLAQPGQRLGYTF. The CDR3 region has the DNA TGTGCTAGTGGTTTGGCGCAACCGGGACAGAGGCTCGGGTACACCTTC.

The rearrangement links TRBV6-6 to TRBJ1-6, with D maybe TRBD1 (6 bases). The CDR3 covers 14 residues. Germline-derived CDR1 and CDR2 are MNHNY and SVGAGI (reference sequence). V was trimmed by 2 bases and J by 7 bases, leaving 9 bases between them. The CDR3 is CASSYGDRNSPLHF. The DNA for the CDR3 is TGTGCCAGCAGTTACGGAGACAGGAATTCACCCCTCCACTTT.

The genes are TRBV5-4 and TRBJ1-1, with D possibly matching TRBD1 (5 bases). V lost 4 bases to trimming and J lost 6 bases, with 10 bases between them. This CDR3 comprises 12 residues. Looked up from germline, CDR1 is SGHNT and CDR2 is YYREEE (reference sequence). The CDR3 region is CASSPQGAEAFF. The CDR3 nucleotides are TGTGCCAGCAGCCCGCAGGGCGCTGAAGCTTTCTTT.

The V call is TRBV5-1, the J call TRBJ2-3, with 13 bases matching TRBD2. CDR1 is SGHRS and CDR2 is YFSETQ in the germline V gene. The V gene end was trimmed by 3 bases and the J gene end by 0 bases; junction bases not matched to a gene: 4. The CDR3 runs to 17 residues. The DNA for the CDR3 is TGCGCCAGCAGCTGGGGGACTAGCGGGGTTAGCACAGATACGCAGTATTTT. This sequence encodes CASSWGTSGVSTDTQYF. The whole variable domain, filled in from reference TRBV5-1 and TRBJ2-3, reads KAGVTQTPRYLIKTRGQQVTLSCSPISGHRSVSWYQQTPGQGLQFLFEYFSETQRNKGNFPGRFSGRQFSNSRSEMNVSTLELGDSALYLCASSWGTSGVSTDTQYFGPGTRLTVL.

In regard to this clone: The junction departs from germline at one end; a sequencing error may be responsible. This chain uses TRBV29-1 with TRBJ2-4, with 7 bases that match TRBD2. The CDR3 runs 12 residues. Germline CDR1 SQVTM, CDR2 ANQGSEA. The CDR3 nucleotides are TGCAGCGTTGAGTCTAGCGGAAACGATCCGACTTTC. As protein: CSVESSGNDPTF.

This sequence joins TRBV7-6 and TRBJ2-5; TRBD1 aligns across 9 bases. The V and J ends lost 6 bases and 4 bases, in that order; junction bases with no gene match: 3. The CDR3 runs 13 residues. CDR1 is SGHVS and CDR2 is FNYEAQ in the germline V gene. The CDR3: CASSGQGRETQYF. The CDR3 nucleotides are TGTGCCAGCAGTGGACAGGGGAGAGAGACCCAGTACTTC.

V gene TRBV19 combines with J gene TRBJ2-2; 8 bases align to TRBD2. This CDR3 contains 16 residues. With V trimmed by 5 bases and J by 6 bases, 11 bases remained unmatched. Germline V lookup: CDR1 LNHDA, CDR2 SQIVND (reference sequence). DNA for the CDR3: TGTGCCAGTAGTGACCTAGCGGGCCCCCGACCCGGGGAGCTGTTTTTT. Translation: CASSDLAGPRPGELFF.

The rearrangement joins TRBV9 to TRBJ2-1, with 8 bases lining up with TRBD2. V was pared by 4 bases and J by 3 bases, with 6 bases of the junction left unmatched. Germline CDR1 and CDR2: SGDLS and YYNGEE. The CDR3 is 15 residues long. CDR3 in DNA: TGTGCCAGCAGCATCCTAGCGGGTAACTACAATGAGCAGTTCTTC. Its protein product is CASSILAGNYNEQFF.

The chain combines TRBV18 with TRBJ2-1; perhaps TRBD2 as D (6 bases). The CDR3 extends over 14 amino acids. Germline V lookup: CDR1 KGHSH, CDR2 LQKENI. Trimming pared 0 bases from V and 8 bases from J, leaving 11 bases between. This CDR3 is CASSPPGLGDEQFF. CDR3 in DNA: TGTGCCAGCTCACCACCGGGACTCGGGGATGAGCAGTTCTTC.

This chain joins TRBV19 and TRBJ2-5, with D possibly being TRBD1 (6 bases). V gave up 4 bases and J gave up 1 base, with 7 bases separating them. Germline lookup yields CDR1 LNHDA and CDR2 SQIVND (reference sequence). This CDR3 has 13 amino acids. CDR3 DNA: TGTGCCAGTAGTACACAGGGCCAAGAGACCCAGTACTTC. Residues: CASSTQGQETQYF.

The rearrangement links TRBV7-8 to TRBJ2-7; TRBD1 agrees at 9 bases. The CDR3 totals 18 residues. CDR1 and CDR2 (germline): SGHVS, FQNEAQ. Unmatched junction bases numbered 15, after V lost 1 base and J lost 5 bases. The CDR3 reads CASSLGAQVRTGVHEQYF. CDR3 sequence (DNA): TGTGCCAGCAGCTTAGGAGCGCAAGTGCGGACAGGGGTGCACGAGCAGTACTTC. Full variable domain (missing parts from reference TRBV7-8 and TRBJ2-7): GAGVSQSPRYKVAKRGQDVALRCDPISGHVSLFWYQQALGQGPEFLTYFQNEAQLDKSGLPSDRFFAERPEGSVSTLKIQRTQQEDSAVYLCASSLGAQVRTGVHEQYFGPGTRLTVT.

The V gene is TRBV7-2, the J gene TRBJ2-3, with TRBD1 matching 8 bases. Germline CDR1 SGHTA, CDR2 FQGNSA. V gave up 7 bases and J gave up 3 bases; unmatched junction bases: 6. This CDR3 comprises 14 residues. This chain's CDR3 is CASNAYRGTDTQYF. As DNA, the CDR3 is TGTGCCAGCAACGCATACAGGGGGACAGATACGCAGTATTTT.

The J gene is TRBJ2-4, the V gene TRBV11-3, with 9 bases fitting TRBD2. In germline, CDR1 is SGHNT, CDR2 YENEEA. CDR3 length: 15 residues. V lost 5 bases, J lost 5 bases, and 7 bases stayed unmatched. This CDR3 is CASSRGLAQENIQYF. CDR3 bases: TGTGCCAGCAGCCGGGGACTAGCCCAGGAAAACATTCAGTACTTC. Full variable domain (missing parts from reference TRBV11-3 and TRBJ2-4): EAGVVQSPRYKIIEKKQPVAFWCNPISGHNTLYWYLQNLGQGPELLIRYENEEAVDDSQLPKDRFSAERLKGVDSTLKIQPAELGDSAVYLCASSRGLAQENIQYFGAGTRLSVL.

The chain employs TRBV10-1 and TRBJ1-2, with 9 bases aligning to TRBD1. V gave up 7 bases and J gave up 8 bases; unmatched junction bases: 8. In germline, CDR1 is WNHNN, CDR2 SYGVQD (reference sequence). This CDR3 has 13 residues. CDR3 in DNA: TGCGCCAGCACTTCGGACAGGGGTCGGGGCTACACCTTC. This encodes CASTSDRGRGYTF.

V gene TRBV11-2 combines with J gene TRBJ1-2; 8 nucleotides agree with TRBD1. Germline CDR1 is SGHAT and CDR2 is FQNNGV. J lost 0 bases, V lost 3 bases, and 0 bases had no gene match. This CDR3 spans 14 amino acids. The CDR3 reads CASSLTGANYGYTF. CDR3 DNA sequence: TGTGCCAGCAGCTTGACAGGGGCTAACTATGGCTACACCTTC.

CDR3 sequence: CASSLGSGLLGYTF. The CDR3 nucleotides are TGTGCCAGCAGCTTAGGATCAGGTTTGCTTGGCTACACCTTC. The chain links TRBV11-2 to TRBJ1-2, with unresolved D. The V gene's germline CDR1 is SGHAT and CDR2 FQNNGV. The CDR3 is made up of 14 amino acids. Trimming pared 1 base from V and 7 bases from J, leaving 13 bases between. Full variable domain (rest looked up from reference TRBV11-2 and TRBJ1-2): EAGVAQSPRYKIIEKRQSVAFWCNPISGHATLYWYQQILGQGPKLLIQFQNNGVVDDSQLPKDRFSAERLKGVDSTLKIQPAKLEDSAVYLCASSLGSGLLGYTFGSGTRLTVV.

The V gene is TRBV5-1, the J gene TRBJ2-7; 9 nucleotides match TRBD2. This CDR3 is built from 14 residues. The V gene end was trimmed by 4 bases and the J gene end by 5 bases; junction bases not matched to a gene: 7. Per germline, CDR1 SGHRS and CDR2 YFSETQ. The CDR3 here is CASSISGSFHEQYF. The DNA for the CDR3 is TGCGCCAGCAGCATTAGCGGGAGTTTCCACGAGCAGTACTTC.

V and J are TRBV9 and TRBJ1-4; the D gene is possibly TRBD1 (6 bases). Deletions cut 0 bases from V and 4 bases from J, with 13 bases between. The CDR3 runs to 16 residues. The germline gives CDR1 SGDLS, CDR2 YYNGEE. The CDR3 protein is CASSVGETGLNEKLFF. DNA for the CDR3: TGTGCCAGCAGCGTAGGGGAGACAGGCCTTAATGAAAAACTGTTTTTT.

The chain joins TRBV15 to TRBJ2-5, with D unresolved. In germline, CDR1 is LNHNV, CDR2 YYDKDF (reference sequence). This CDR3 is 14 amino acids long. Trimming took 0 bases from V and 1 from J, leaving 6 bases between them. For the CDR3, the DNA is TGTGCCACCAGCAGAGACAGGATCCAAGAGACCCAGTACTTC. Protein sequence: CATSRDRIQETQYF. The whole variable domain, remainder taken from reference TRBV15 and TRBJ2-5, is DAMVIQNPRYQVTQFGKPVTLSCSQTLNHNVMYWYQQKSSQAPKLLFHYYDKDFNNEADTPDNFQSRRPNTSFCFLDIRSPGLGDTAMYLCATSRDRIQETQYFGPGTRLLVL.

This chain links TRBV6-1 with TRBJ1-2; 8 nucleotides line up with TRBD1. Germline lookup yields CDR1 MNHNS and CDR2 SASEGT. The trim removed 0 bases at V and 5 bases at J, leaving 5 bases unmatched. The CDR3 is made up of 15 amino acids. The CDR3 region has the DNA TGTGCCAGCAGTGAAGCCCCCACAGGGGGGTATGGCTACACCTTC. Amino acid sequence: CASSEAPTGGYGYTF.

The CDR3 coding sequence is TGTGCCAGCAGTTTCGATCACGCGGCGCGACAGGGGAATTGCACTGAAGCTTTCTTT. This sequence encodes CASSFDHAARQGNCTEAFF. The chain is built from TRBV27 and TRBJ1-1; 8 nucleotides align to TRBD1. The trim removed 3 bases at V and 4 bases at J, leaving 19 bases unmatched. Germline CDR1 is MNHEY and CDR2 is SMNVEV (reference sequence). This CDR3 spans 19 amino acids.